Below are 22 T cell receptor beta chains sequenced from a single sample in a study of blood T cells in healthy people across ages. A sample-barcoded 5' primer and a J-beta primer mix were used in a second PCR of roughly 7 to 12 cycles. TCRdb reanalysed the 5' RACE reads using MiXCR and keeps one entry per CDR3 protein. Seen here are just over 1 million distinct CDR3 sequences, 35% to 50% observed once, and the top ten hold approximately 19%. Sequencing input: blood. The receptors come from an older woman in good health.

This clonotype was seen more than once but under ten times. This chain uses TRBV15 with TRBJ2-1; 11 nucleotides align to TRBD2. Germline CDR1 reads LNHNV; CDR2 reads YYDKDF (reference sequence). The length of the CDR3 is 17 residues. The trim removed 0 bases at V and 6 bases at J, leaving 7 bases unmatched. CDR3 amino acids: CATSRDPPGTSGNEQFF. The CDR3 nucleotides are TGTGCCACCAGCAGAGACCCCCCCGGGACTAGCGGCAATGAGCAGTTCTTC.

This chain connects TRBV2 to TRBJ2-1; no clear D gene. The CDR3 consists of 12 residues. Trimming took 6 bases from V and 6 from J, leaving 9 bases between them. Germline V gene sequence: CDR1 SNHLY, CDR2 FYNNEI. The CDR3 DNA follows: TGTGCCAGCAGGATTTGGGCCAATGAGCAGTTCTTC. Its protein product is CASRIWANEQFF.

This clonotype was counted once. The genes are TRBV20-1 and TRBJ2-5; TRBD1 matches at 7 bases. The closer fit of TRBJ2-7 to the DNA end suggests the J call may be wrong. This CDR3 comprises 13 residues. The V gene's germline CDR1 is DFQATT and CDR2 SNEGSKA (reference sequence). CDR3 nucleotide sequence: TGCAGTGCTAGGAGGGACAGCCCAGCCGAGCAGTACTTC. Translation: CSARRDSPAEQYF.

Ten or more counts support this clonotype. CDR3 nucleotides: TGTGCCAGCAGCCCAATGCTGAAACAAGAGACCCAGTACTTC. Amino acid sequence: CASSPMLKQETQYF. V gene TRBV7-2 combines with J gene TRBJ2-5; D remains ambiguous. From germline, CDR1 is SGHTA and CDR2 FQGNSA. This CDR3 comprises 14 residues. V was shortened by 5 bases and J by 2 bases, with 12 bases between the two germline ends.

The V call is TRBV27, the J call TRBJ2-3; 8 nucleotides agree with TRBD2. CDR1 and CDR2 (germline): MNHEY, SMNVEV (reference sequence). Germline trimming cut 7 bases from V and 5 bases from J; bases unmatched to any gene: 14. The CDR3 runs to 16 residues. The DNA of the CDR3 is TGTGCCAGCACTGTCGTTTCGGGAGGGCCGGTAGATACGCAGTATTTT. Protein: CASTVVSGGPVDTQYF.

This clonotype was recorded many times. The chain carries TRBV4-2 and TRBJ2-3; D gene uncertain. V shed 0 bases and J shed 4 bases, with 26 bases lying between them. From germline, CDR1 is LGHNA and CDR2 YNFKEQ. The CDR3 is 20 residues long. CDR3 nucleotide sequence: TGTGCCAGCAGCCAAGATAATTTAGTTGGGGTCAGCTCTAGACCAGATACGCAGTATTTT. Its translation is CASSQDNLVGVSSRPDTQYF.

This clonotype was picked up a small number of times. The V gene is TRBV15, the J gene TRBJ1-5, with D possibly matching TRBD1 (6 bases). This CDR3 is 15 amino acids long. Germline V gene data show CDR1 as LNHNV and CDR2 as YYDKDF (reference sequence). Trimming took off 0 bases at V and 6 bases at J, with 12 bases between the two ends. CDR3 coding DNA: TGTGCCACCAGCAGAGAAGGGGGGGGTGGTCAGCCCCAGCATTTT. Its protein product is CATSREGGGGQPQHF.

This chain uses TRBV6-2 or TRBV6-3 with TRBJ1-2, with D unresolved. Germline CDR1 is MNHEY and CDR2 is SVGEGT. The CDR3 is 11 residues long. V was cut by 4 bases and J by 10 bases, with 10 bases left in between. The CDR3 sequence is CASSWGGDYTF. The CDR3 DNA reads as TGTGCCAGCAGTTGGGGTGGGGACTACACCTTC.

This CDR3 is CASSIDRASRGNTIYF. The CDR3 DNA sequence: TGTGCCAGCAGTATTGACAGGGCTTCAAGAGGAAACACCATATATTTT. J is TRBJ1-3 and V is TRBV2, with TRBD1 matching 7 bases. Germline V gene data show CDR1 as SNHLY and CDR2 as FYNNEI. The CDR3 has 16 amino acids. The J segment lost 4 bases and the V segment lost 5 bases, leaving 11 bases of the junction unmatched.

The chain uses TRBV15 and TRBJ2-1; D unresolved. V gave up 5 bases and J gave up 6 bases, with 11 bases separating them. The CDR3 is made up of 13 amino acids. Germline lookup yields CDR1 LNHNV and CDR2 YYDKDF (reference sequence). The CDR3 protein is CATSGNRGNEQFF. The DNA of the CDR3 is TGTGCCACCAGCGGTAACCGAGGCAATGAGCAGTTCTTC.

This chain links TRBV27 with TRBJ2-1; 12 positions match TRBD1. Matching the DNA end better, TRBJ2-7 makes the J call doubtful. Germline CDR1 and CDR2: MNHEY and SMNVEV (reference sequence). The CDR3 covers 16 residues. CDR3 in DNA: TGTGCCAGCAGTTTACTCCCGGGACAGGGGGCTGATGAGCAGTACTTC. This codes for CASSLLPGQGADEQYF.

The sample holds a few counts of this clonotype. This sequence joins TRBV28 and TRBJ2-1; D ambiguous. The DNA end lines up better with TRBJ2-7; the J call may be wrong. Germline CDR1 is MDHEN and CDR2 is SYDVKM. CDR3 length: 17 residues. The CDR3 region is CASSLPEILISYNEQYF. In DNA form, the CDR3 reads TGTGCCAGCAGTTTACCTGAAATCCTGATCTCCTACAATGAGCAGTACTTC.

The gene calls are TRBV2 and TRBJ2-1; no firm D call. Trimming removed 6 bases at V and 0 bases at J, with 12 bases between. CDR1 SNHLY and CDR2 FYNNEI come from the germline V gene. The CDR3 extends over 15 amino acids. This chain's CDR3 is CASRLQASSYNEQFF. CDR3 DNA sequence: TGTGCCAGCAGATTGCAGGCCAGCTCCTACAATGAGCAGTTCTTC.

The V gene is TRBV7-6, the J gene TRBJ2-4; D may match TRBD1 or TRBD2 (5 bases each). This CDR3 spans 14 amino acids. CDR1 and CDR2 (germline): SGHVS, FNYEAQ. V shed 5 bases and J shed 7 bases, with 15 bases lying between them. The CDR3 here is CASSRRAGSNIQYF. In DNA form, the CDR3 reads TGTGCCAGCAGCCGACGGGCAGGGAGTAACATTCAGTACTTC.

This clonotype turned up a few times. V and J are TRBV6-2 or TRBV6-3 and TRBJ2-7; 8 bases line up with TRBD2. Per germline, CDR1 MNHEY and CDR2 SVGEGT. This CDR3 is built from 15 residues. The trim removed 6 bases at V and 2 bases at J, leaving 9 bases unmatched. For the CDR3, the DNA is TGTGCCAGCAGCCCCCGGACTAGCAATCCCTACGAGCAGTACTTC. Translating it yields CASSPRTSNPYEQYF.

J is TRBJ2-7 and V is TRBV7-7; 9 bases fit TRBD2. The trim removed 2 bases at V and 6 bases at J, leaving 8 bases unmatched. There are 15 residues in the CDR3. Germline CDR1 is SSHAT and CDR2 is FNYEAQ (reference sequence). DNA for the CDR3: TGTGCCAGCAGCTTAAACGCGGGAGGGCCGTCCGAGCAGTACTTC. Protein product: CASSLNAGGPSEQYF.

The chain carries TRBV5-1 and TRBJ2-7; a possible D gene is TRBD1 (5 bases). Between the trimmed V and J ends, which lost 0 bases and 1 base, there was a span of 23 bases. The CDR3 is made up of 19 amino acids. Germline CDR1 reads SGHRS; CDR2 reads YFSETQ. The CDR3 DNA sequence: TGCGCCAGCAGCTTGGCCGGACCCAATAGGGGCAGGGTTTCCTACGAGCAGTACTTC. Translating gives CASSLAGPNRGRVSYEQYF. Using reference TRBV5-1 and TRBJ2-7 for the parts outside the CDR3, the full variable domain is KAGVTQTPRYLIKTRGQQVTLSCSPISGHRSVSWYQQTPGQGLQFLFEYFSETQRNKGNFPGRFSGRQFSNSRSEMNVSTLELGDSALYLCASSLAGPNRGRVSYEQYFGPGTRLTVT.

This clonotype has only a few counts. The chain is built from TRBV20-1 and TRBJ2-3; 10 bases match TRBD1. Germline V CDR1 and CDR2: DFQATT, SNEGSKA (reference sequence). The V gene end was trimmed by 6 bases and the J gene end by 6 bases; junction bases not matched to a gene: 9. This CDR3 has 14 residues. The CDR3 sequence: CSARGQGDWDTQYF. Here the CDR3 DNA reads TGCAGTGCCCGAGGACAGGGGGATTGGGATACGCAGTATTTT.

The rearrangement uses TRBV20-1 and TRBJ2-5, with 11 bases identical to TRBD2. The J call is doubtful: the DNA matches TRBJ2-7 better. The CDR3 totals 14 residues. Per germline, CDR1 DFQATT and CDR2 SNEGSKA (reference sequence). CDR3 bases: TGCAGTGCTCCGTTTAGCGGGAGGGCCGACGAGCAGTACTTC. It yields the protein CSAPFSGRADEQYF.

This clonotype was observed a handful of times. The chain couples TRBV20-1 to TRBJ2-3; D remains unclear. This CDR3 is 14 amino acids long. The V gene lost 5 bases and the J gene lost 3 bases, with 15 bases spanning the gap. Germline CDR1 reads DFQATT; CDR2 reads SNEGSKA (reference sequence). In DNA form, the CDR3 reads TGCAGTGCTCTAACCCCATCGGCGACAGATACGCAGTATTTT. It specifies CSALTPSATDTQYF.

Notes on this clonotype: An end of the junction does not agree with germline; a read error may underlie this. This chain uses TRBV7-9 with TRBJ2-1; D is perhaps TRBD1 (6 bases). The CDR3 sequence is 14 residues long. The germline gives CDR1 SEHNR, CDR2 FQNEAQ (reference sequence). CDR3 nucleotides: TGTACCAGCAGCTTTCCGCGGACAGCTAATGAGCAGTTCTTC. Translating it yields CTSSFPRTANEQFF.

This chain's CDR3 is CASSLFGQGNTEAFF. DNA for the CDR3: TGTGCCAGCAGTTTATTCGGACAGGGTAACACTGAAGCTTTCTTT. The chain employs TRBV27 and TRBJ1-1; 8 bases align to TRBD1. Germline CDR1 reads MNHEY; CDR2 reads SMNVEV (reference sequence). CDR3 length: 15 amino acids. With V trimmed by 1 base and J by 2 bases, 3 bases remained unmatched.